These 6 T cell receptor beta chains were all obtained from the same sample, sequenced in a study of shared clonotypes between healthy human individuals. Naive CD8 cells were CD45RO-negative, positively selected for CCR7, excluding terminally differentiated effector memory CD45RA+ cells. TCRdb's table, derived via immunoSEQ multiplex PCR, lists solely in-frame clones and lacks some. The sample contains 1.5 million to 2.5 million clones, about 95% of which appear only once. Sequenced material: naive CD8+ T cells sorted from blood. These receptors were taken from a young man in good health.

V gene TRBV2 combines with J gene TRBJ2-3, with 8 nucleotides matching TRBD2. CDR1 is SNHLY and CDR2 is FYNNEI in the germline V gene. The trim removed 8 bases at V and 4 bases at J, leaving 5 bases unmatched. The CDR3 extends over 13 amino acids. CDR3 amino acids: CASGTRGADTQYF. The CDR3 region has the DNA TGTGCCAGCGGTACGCGGGGGGCAGATACGCAGTATTTT.

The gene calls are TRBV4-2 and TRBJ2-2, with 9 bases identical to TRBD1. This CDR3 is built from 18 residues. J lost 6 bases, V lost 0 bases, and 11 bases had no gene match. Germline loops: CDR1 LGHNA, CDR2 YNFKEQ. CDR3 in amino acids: CASSQDPRQGEVAGELFF. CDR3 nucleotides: TGTGCCAGCAGCCAAGACCCCCGACAGGGGGAAGTGGCCGGGGAGCTGTTTTTT.

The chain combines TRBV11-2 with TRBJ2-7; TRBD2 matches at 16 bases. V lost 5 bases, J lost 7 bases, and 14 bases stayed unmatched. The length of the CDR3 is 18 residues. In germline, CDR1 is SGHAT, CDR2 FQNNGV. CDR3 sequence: CASSPSPGLAGGREEQYF. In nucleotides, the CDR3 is TGTGCCAGCAGCCCCTCCCCGGGACTAGCGGGAGGGCGAGAAGAGCAGTACTTC.

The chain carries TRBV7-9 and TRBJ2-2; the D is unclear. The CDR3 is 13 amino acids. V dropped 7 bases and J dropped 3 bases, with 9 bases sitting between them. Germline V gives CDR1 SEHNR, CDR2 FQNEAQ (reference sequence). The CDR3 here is CASTPADTGELFF. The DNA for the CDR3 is TGTGCCAGCACCCCCGCGGACACCGGGGAGCTGTTTTTT.

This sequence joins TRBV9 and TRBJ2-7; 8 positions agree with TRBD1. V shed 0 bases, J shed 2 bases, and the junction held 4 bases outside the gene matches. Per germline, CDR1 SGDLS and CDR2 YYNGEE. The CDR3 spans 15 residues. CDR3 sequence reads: CASSVGSQGAYEQYF. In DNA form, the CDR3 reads TGTGCCAGCAGCGTAGGTTCACAGGGGGCCTACGAGCAGTACTTC.

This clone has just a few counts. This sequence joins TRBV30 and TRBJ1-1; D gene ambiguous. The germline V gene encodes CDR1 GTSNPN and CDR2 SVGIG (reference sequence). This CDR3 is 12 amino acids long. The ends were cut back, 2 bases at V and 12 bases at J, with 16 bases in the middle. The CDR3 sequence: CAWSSLQLESFF. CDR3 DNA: TGTGCCTGGAGTTCTCTCCAGTTGGAATCTTTCTTT.